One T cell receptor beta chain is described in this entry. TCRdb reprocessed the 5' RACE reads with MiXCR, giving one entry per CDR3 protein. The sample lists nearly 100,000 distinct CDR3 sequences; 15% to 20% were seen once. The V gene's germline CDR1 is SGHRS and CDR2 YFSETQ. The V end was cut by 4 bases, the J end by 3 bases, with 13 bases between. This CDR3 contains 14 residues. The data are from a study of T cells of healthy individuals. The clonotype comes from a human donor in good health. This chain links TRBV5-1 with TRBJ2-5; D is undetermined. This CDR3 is CASSPGEVKETQYF. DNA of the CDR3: TGCGCCAGCAGCCCCGGAGAGGTTAAAGAGACCCAGTACTTC.